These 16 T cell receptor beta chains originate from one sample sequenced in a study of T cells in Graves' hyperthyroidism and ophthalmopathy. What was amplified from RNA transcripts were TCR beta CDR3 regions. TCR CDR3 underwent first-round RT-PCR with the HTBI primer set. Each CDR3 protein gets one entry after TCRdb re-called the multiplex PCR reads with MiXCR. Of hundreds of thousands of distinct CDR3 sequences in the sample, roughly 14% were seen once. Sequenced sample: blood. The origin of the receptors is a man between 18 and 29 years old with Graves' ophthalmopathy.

The CDR3 loop is CASSDYPGQGYNEQFF. The CDR3 DNA reads TGTGCCAGCAGTGACTATCCGGGACAGGGCTACAATGAGCAGTTCTTC. V is TRBV6-4 and J is TRBJ2-1; 9 bases are a match to TRBD1. CDR1 MRHNA and CDR2 SNTAGT come from the germline V gene. V lost 1 base and J lost 3; bases outside the gene matches: 4. The CDR3 runs to 16 residues.

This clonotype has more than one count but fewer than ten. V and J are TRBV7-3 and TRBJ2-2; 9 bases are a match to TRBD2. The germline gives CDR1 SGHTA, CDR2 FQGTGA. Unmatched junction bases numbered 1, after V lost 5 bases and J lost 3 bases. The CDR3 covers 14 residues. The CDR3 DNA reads TGTGCCAGCAGCCGACTAGCGGACACCGGGGAGCTGTTTTTT. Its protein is CASSRLADTGELFF.

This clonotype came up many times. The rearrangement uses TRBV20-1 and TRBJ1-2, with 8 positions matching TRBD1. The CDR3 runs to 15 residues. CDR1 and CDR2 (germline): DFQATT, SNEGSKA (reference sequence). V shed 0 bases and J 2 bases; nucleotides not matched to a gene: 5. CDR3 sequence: CSARERTGRNYGYTF. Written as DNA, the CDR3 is TGCAGTGCTAGAGAAAGGACAGGGCGGAACTATGGCTACACCTTC.

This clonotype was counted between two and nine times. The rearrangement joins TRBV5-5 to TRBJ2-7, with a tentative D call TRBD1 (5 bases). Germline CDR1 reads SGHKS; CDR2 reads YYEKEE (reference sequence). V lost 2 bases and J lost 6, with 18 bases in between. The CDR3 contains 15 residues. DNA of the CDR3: TGTGCCAGCAGCTTATGGGGTCTGGGGCCAGGCGAGCAGTACTTC. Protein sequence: CASSLWGLGPGEQYF.

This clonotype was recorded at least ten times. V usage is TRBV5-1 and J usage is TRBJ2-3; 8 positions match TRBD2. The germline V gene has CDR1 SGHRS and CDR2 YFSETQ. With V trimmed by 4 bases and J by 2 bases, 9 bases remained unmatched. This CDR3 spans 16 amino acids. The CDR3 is CASSPAAGDYTDTQYF. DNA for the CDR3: TGCGCCAGCAGCCCGGCAGCGGGGGACTACACAGATACGCAGTATTTT.

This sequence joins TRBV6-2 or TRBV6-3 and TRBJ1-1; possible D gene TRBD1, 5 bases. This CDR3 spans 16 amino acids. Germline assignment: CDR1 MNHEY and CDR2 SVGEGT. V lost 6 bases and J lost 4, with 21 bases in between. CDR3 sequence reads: CASSNRGSGWGTEAFF. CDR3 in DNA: TGTGCCAGCAGCAACCGGGGGTCGGGGTGGGGCACTGAAGCTTTCTTT.

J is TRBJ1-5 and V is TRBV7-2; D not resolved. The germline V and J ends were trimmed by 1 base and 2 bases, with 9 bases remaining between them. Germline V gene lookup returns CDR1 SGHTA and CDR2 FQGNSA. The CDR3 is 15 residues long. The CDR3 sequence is CASSLVGNGNQPQHF. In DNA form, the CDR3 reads TGTGCCAGCAGCTTAGTTGGGAACGGCAATCAGCCCCAGCATTTT.

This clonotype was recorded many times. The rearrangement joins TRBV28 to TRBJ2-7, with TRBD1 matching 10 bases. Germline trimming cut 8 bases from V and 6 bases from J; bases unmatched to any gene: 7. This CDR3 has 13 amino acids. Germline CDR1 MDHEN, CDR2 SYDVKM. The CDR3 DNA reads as TGTGCCAGCCGGGACAGGGGAATGTCCGAGCAGTACTTC. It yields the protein CASRDRGMSEQYF.

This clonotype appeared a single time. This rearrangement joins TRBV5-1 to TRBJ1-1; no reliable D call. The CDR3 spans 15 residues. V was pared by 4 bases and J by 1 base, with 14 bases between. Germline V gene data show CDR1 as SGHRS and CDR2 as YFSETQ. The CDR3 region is CASSRSGTSNTEAFF. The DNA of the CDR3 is TGCGCCAGCAGCAGATCGGGAACTTCGAACACTGAAGCTTTCTTT.

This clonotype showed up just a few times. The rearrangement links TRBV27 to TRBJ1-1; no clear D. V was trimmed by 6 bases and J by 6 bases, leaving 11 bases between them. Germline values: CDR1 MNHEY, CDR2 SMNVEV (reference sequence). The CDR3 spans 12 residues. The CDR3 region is CASRRGVAEAFF. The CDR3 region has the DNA TGTGCCAGCAGGAGAGGTGTCGCTGAAGCTTTCTTT.

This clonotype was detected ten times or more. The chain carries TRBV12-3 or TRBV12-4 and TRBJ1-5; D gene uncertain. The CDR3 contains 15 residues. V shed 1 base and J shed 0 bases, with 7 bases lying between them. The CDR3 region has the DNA TGTGCCAGCAGTTTAGGACGCTATAGCAATCAGCCCCAGCATTTT. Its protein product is CASSLGRYSNQPQHF.

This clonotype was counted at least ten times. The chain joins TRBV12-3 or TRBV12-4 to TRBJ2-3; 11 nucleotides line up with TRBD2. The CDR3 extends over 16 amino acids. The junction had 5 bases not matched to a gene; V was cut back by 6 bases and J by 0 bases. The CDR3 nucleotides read TGTGCCAGCAGAAGACTAGCGGGGCCTAGCACAGATACGCAGTATTTT. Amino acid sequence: CASRRLAGPSTDTQYF.

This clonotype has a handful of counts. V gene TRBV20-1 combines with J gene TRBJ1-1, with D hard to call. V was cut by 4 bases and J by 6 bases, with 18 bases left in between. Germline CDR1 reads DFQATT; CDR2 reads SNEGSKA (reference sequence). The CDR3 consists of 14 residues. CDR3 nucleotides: TGCAGTGCTAACAGACGGCGGAGCTTCGCTGAAGCTTTCTTT. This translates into CSANRRRSFAEAFF.

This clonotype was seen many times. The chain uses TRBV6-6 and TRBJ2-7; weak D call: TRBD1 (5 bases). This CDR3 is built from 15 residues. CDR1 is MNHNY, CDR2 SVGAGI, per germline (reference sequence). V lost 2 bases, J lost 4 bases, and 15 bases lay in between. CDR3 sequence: CASSYEAGMGYEQYF. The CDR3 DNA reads TGTGCCAGCAGTTACGAAGCAGGGATGGGATACGAGCAGTACTTC.

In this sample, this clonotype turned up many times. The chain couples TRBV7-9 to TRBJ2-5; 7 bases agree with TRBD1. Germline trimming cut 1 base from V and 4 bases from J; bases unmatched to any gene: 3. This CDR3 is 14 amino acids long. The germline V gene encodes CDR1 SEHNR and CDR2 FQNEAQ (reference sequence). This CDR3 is CASSLGQGSETQYF. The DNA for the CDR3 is TGTGCCAGCAGCTTAGGACAGGGTTCAGAGACCCAGTACTTC.

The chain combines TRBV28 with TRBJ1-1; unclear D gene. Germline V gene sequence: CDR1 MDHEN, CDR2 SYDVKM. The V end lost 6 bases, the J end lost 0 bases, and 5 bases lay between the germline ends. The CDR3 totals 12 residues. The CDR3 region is CASRYMNTEAFF. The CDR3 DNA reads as TGTGCCAGCAGGTATATGAACACTGAAGCTTTCTTT.